What follows are 10 T cell receptor beta chains derived from one specimen sequenced in a study of PD-1 blockade in classical Hodgkin lymphoma. Every patient experienced relapse after autologous stem cell transplantation, and brentuximab vedotin exposure varied. Using immunoSEQ multiplex PCR, the repertoire was profiled, and TCRdb retains in-frame clones only, with some absent. The sample contains tens of thousands of clones, over 60% of which appear only once. Sequences were derived from peripheral blood mononuclear cells (PBMCs), sampled before the second cycle of nivolumab. The source of these receptors is a human donor with classical Hodgkin lymphoma.

The rearrangement joins TRBV19 to TRBJ1-2, with D unclear. Germline values: CDR1 LNHDA, CDR2 SQIVND (reference sequence). The CDR3 covers 13 residues. With 5 bases removed from V and 1 base from J, the gap between germline ends came to 8 bases. This CDR3 is CASSWRSNYGYTF. The CDR3 DNA follows: TGTGCCAGTAGTTGGAGGAGTAACTATGGCTACACCTTC.

This chain links TRBV7-3 with TRBJ1-1; 7 bases match TRBD1. The CDR3 is 14 residues long. The V gene's germline CDR1 is SGHTA and CDR2 FQGTGA. Trimming took 5 bases from V and 2 from J; bases not matched to a gene: 5. This CDR3 reads CASSDRQGNTEAFF. The CDR3 DNA sequence: TGTGCCAGCAGCGACAGACAGGGCAACACTGAAGCTTTCTTT.

This chain joins TRBV21-1 and TRBJ2-7; TRBD1, as called in the table, went unchecked against the DNA. TRBV21-1 is a pseudogene segment. The CDR3 extends over 16 amino acids. The CDR3 spells CASSKATGGSSYEQYF. Written as DNA, the CDR3 is TGTGCCAGCAGCAAAGCTACAGGGGGCAGCTCCTACGAGCAGTACTTC.

The DNA for the CDR3 is TGTGCCAGCAGGGGACATACCTACAATGAGCAGTTCTTC. It yields the protein CASRGHTYNEQFF. The chain couples TRBV27 to TRBJ2-1, with a tentative D call TRBD1 (6 bases). V gave up 6 bases and J gave up 2 bases, with 8 bases separating them. In germline, CDR1 is MNHEY, CDR2 SMNVEV (reference sequence). The length of the CDR3 is 13 residues.

CDR3 DNA sequence: TGTGCCAGCAGTTTGCCCCTACAGGGAAATCGCCACGAGCAGTACTTC. It encodes CASSLPLQGNRHEQYF. V and J are TRBV28 and TRBJ2-7; possible D gene TRBD1, 6 bases. Germline V gene sequence: CDR1 MDHEN, CDR2 SYDVKM. CDR3 length equals 16 residues. Trimming pared 3 bases from V and 5 bases from J, leaving 20 bases between.

The V and J genes are TRBV4-3 and TRBJ1-6; the D is unclear. V dropped 0 bases and J dropped 6 bases, with 27 bases sitting between them. The CDR3 runs 21 residues. The germline V gene encodes CDR1 LGHNA and CDR2 YSLEER. The CDR3 coding sequence is TGCGCCAGCAGCCAAGATAATCGCCAGTCCTGGCAATGGTCTGGTAATTCACCCCTCCACTTT. Its translation is CASSQDNRQSWQWSGNSPLHF.

This clone was picked up a small number of times. The V and J genes are TRBV6-1 and TRBJ2-1; 7 bases are shared with TRBD1. V dropped 9 bases and J dropped 5; count of bases not matched to a gene: 10. CDR1 is MNHNS and CDR2 is SASEGT in the germline V gene. This CDR3 contains 14 residues. CDR3 DNA sequence: TGTGCCAGTTTCTATGACAGGGTGAACAATGAGCAGTTCTTC. Amino acid sequence: CASFYDRVNNEQFF.

The chain recombines TRBV11-2 with TRBJ2-7; D remains ambiguous. Germline V gene lookup returns CDR1 SGHAT and CDR2 FQNNGV. The CDR3 sequence is 13 residues long. Trimming took off 4 bases at V and 3 bases at J, with 10 bases between the two ends. The CDR3 DNA sequence: TGTGCCAGCAGCTGGGTAGCAGACTACGAGCAGTACTTC. Residues: CASSWVADYEQYF.

The chain recombines TRBV6-6 with TRBJ1-1, with D possibly matching TRBD1 (5 bases). This CDR3 comprises 16 residues. The germline gives CDR1 MNHNY, CDR2 SVGAGI (reference sequence). Between the trimmed V and J ends, which lost 0 bases and 1 base, there was a span of 12 bases. In DNA, the CDR3 is TGTGCCAGCAGTTACTCGTTTTCAGGGACGAACACTGAAGCTTTCTTT. Its translation is CASSYSFSGTNTEAFF.

The rearrangement uses TRBV6-1 and TRBJ1-2; a weak D match, TRBD1 (5 bases). Trimming stripped 1 base from V and 7 bases from J, with 13 bases between. The CDR3 length is 14 residues. Germline lookup yields CDR1 MNHNS and CDR2 SASEGT. Here the CDR3 DNA reads TGTGCCAGCAGTGAAGAGTTTGGAAGGGGTGGCTACACCTTC. It specifies CASSEEFGRGGYTF.